This T cell receptor beta chain was captured by sequencing in a study of OX40 agonist ivuxolimab in advanced cancers. Trimming removed 0 bases from V and 1 base from J, with 8 bases in between. Germline CDR1 SGHKS, CDR2 YYEKEE (reference sequence). The CDR3 covers 14 residues. Data came from immunoSEQ multiplex PCR; TCRdb stores just in-frame clones and leaves some out. The data show more than 50,000 clones, roughly 84% seen once. This TCR derives from an adult with an advanced solid tumor such as melanoma, head and neck, liver or kidney cancer. The sequenced sample was CD4+ or CD8+ T cells sorted from blood, obtained in a trial of the OX40 agonist ivuxolimab. V gene TRBV5-5 combines with J gene TRBJ2-7; D ambiguous. Here the CDR3 DNA reads TGTGCCAGCAGCTTGGTATCGGGTTCCTACGAGCAGTACTTC. It specifies CASSLVSGSYEQYF.